This T cell receptor (beta chain) was documented in a study of cytomegalovirus exposure and HLA in healthy donors. Overall study results and limits: Earlier analysis looked at TCR beta V segments, and most were productive about 90% or about 30% of the time. Specific recognition of CMV antigens was confirmed in vitro for a few chains (all CMV-associated).

On this clone: Its specificity is unknown.

V lost 0 bases to trimming and J lost 9 bases; unmatched junction nucleotides: 7. The length of the CDR3 is 15 residues. Germline lookup yields CDR1 SGHRS and CDR2 YFSETQ. The PCR made use of 60 Vbeta and 13 Jbeta primers. Original handling: An analysis that came later counted 60 million to 80 million unique TCR beta chains, 10 million to 11 million shared. Some clones are missing from TCRdb's copy, which holds only in-frame ones; the method was immunoSEQ multiplex PCR. D and trimming were read from the DNA, whereas the V and J calls and clone size are those reported in that table. This sample's table reports fewer than 100,000 clones. The donors were healthy bone marrow donors.

V gene TRBV5-1 combines with J gene TRBJ2-2; 8 bases align to TRBD2. This clonotype was obtained from a man aged 18 to 30 in good health and CMV-seropositive. Material for sequencing was PBMCs. CDR3 nucleotide sequence: TGCGCCAGCAGCTTGGGAGCGGGAGAGGGCCGGGAGCTGTTTTTT. Translated: CASSLGAGEGRELFF.